This record covers a single T cell receptor beta chain. Its antigen is not yet known. Base qualities are not at hand, and no much larger clone is one base apart. The immunoSEQ Assay, a bias-controlled multiplex PCR, was used to amplify TCRbeta CDR3 regions from genomic DNA. Per the source publication's procedure: The number of nucleated cells in each sample was estimated from the amplification of reference gene primers within the assay. To quantify the absolute abundance of each unique TCRbeta CDR3 rearrangement, sequence reads were collapsed and filtered. For each sample, productive Simpson clonality was calculated as the square root of Simpson's diversity index over productive rearrangements. TCRdb stores this immuneACCESS table with in-frame sequences only. Part of the clones is absent; in the studies checked, under half of the shortfall reflects unresolved V genes, and no reason is known for the rest. Clone size and the V and J calls come from that table; the DNA yielded D and trimming. The sample table records approximately 260,000 clones; about 91% of these occur just once. The ten largest make up around 1.3% of the sample.

Enrolling through a virtual design, the prospective study's participants ranged in age from about 18 to 89 years and lived across 24 United States geographic areas. Cohort assignment in the prospective study relied on participant-reported clinical history from a screening survey and a study questionnaire. Each participant in the prospective study had whole blood, serum and a nasopharyngeal or oropharyngeal swab collected by mobile phlebotomists. Participants in the prospective study had the option to provide additional blood draws and questionnaires over a roughly 2-month period. Before DNA extraction, blood samples from the prospective study were shipped at room temperature or frozen. The source of the sample is a study of blood T cell repertoires in COVID-19 (TCRdb year 2020). Context from the whole study: Samples from collaborators originated in the United States, Italy and Spain and spanned both the acute and convalescent phases of COVID-19. The material from the prospective study consisted of cDNA or gDNA derived from T cells, B-cell-depleted T cells, or PBMCs. The dataset comprised deeply sampled blood TCRbeta repertoires from subjects exposed to, actively infected with, or recovered from COVID-19. The repertoires were released in a freely available public database meant as a resource for research on the immune response to SARS-CoV-2. The samples were drawn from two sources: the first 160 participants of the ongoing ImmuneRACE study, and 1,254 subjects contributed by 6 global collaborators. Sample metadata almost always included a de-identified subject ID, COVID-19 status, age in years and sex. Where available, HLA class I and class II types were obtained from metadata supplied by the sample provider rather than from assay-based typing. The study at large found these results: Clinical and demographic metadata were provided uncurated, with the amount varying by source and participant.

The germline V gene (reference sequence) provides CDR1 MNHEY and CDR2 SMNVEV. The CDR3 contains 13 residues, cysteine and phenylalanine counted. Only CDR3 DNA is held: 39 bases, read in frame from base 1. V gives up 3 bases and J gives up 8 bases, and the segment between their germline ends measures 11 bases. The TCR comes from a woman in her thirties or forties with acute COVID-19. The rearrangement joined TRBV27 to TRBJ2-1, and TRBD2 may be the D gene, going by 5 matching bases. Sequencing input: PBMCs or T cells enriched from blood (not recorded which). The bases are TGTGCCAGCAGTTTTGGGAGATTCGATGAGCAGTTCTTC. The translation is CASSFGRFDEQFF.